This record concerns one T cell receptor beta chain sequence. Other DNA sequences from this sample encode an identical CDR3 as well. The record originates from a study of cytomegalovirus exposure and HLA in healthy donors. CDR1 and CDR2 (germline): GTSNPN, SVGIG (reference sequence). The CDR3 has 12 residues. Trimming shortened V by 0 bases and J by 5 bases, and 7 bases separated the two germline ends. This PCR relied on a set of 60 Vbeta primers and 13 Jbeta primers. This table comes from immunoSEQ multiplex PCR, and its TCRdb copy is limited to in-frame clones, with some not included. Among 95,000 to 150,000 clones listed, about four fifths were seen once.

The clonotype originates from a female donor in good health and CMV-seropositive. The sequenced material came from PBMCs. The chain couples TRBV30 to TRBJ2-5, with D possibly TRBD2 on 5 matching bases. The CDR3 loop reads CAWSVGGETQYF. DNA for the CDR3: TGTGCCTGGAGTGTGGGCGGGGAGACCCAGTACTTC.